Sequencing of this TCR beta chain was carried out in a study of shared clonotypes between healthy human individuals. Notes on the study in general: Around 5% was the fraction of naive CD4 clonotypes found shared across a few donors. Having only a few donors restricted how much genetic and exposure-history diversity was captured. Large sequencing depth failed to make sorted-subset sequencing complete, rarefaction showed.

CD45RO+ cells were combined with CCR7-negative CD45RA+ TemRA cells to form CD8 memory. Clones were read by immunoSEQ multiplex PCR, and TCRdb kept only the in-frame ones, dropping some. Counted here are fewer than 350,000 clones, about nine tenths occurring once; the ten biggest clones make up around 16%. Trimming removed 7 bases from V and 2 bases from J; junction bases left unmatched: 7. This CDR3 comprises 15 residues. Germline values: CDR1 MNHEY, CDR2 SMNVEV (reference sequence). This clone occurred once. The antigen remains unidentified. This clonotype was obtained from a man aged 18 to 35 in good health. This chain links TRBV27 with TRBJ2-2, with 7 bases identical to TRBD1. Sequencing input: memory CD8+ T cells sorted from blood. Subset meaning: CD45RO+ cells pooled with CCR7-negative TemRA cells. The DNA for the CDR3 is TGTGCCAGCACCGTCGACAGGGATAACACCGGGGAGCTGTTTTTT. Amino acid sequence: CASTVDRDNTGELFF.